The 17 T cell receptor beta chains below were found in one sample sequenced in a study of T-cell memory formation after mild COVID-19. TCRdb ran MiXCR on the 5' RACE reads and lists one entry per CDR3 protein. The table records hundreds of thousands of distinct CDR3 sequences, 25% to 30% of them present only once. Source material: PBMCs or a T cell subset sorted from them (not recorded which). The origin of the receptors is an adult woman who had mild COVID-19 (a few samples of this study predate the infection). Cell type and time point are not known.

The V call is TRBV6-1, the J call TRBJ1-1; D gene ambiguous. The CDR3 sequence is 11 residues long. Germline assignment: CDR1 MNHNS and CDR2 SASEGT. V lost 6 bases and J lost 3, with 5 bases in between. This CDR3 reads CASRDHTEAFF. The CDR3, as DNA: TGTGCCAGCAGGGACCACACTGAAGCTTTCTTT.

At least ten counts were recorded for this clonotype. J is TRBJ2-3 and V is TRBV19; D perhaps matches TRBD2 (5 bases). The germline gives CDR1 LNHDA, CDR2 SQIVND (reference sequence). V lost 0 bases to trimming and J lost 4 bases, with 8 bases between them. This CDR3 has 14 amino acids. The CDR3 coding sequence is TGTGCCAGTAGTATAGAAGGGAGATCAGATACGCAGTATTTT. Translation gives CASSIEGRSDTQYF.

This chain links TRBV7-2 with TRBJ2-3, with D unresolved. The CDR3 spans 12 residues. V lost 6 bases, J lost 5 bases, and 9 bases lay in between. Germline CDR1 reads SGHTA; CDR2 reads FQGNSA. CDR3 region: CASRLVRDTQYF. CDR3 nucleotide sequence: TGTGCCAGCAGGCTAGTCCGAGATACGCAGTATTTT. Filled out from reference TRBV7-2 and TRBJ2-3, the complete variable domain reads GAGVSQSPSNKVTEKGKDVELRCDPISGHTALYWYRQSLGQGLEFLIYFQGNSAPDKSGLPSDRFSAERTGGSVSTLTIQRTQQEDSAVYLCASRLVRDTQYFGPGTRLTVL.

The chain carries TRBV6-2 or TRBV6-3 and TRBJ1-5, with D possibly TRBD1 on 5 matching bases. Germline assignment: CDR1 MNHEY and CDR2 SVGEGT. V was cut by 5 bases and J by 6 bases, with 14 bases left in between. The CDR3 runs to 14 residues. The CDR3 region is CASSLQGIGQPQHF. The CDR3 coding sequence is TGTGCCAGCAGTCTGCAGGGTATCGGTCAGCCCCAGCATTTT.

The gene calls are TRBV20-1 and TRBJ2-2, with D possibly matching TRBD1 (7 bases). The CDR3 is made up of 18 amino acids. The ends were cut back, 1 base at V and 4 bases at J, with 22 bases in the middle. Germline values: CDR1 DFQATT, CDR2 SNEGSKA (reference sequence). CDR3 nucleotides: TGCAGTGCTAGAGGGGCAGGGCGGGGACAGAGCGTCACCGGGGAGCTGTTTTTT. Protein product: CSARGAGRGQSVTGELFF.

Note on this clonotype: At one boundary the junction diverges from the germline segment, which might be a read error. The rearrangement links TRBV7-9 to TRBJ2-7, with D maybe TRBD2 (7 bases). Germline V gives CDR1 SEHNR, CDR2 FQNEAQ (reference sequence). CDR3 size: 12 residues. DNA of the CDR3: TGTGCCAGCAGTTCATCACAGGGAGGGTGTTTCTTC. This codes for CASSSSQGGCFF.

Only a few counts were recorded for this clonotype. The CDR3 reads CASSLRSGQETQYF. CDR3 sequence (DNA): TGTGCCAGCAGCTTACGCAGCGGCCAAGAGACCCAGTACTTC. The chain combines TRBV7-2 with TRBJ2-5; TRBD2 is a possible D gene (5 bases). The ends were cut back, 2 bases at V and 1 base at J, with 8 bases in the middle. Germline CDR1 and CDR2: SGHTA and FQGNSA. CDR3 length: 14 residues.

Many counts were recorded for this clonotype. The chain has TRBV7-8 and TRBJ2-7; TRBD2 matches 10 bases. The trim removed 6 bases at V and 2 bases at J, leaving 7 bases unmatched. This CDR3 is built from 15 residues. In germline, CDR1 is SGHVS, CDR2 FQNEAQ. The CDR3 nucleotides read TGTGCCAGCAGAGATCCAGCGGGAGGGACCTACGAGCAGTACTTC. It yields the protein CASRDPAGGTYEQYF.

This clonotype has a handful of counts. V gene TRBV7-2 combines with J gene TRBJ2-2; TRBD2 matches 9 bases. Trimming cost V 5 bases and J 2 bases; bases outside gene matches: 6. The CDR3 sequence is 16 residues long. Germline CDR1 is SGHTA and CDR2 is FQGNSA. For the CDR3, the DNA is TGTGCCAGCAGCCTCGGACTAGCGCTTAACACCGGGGAGCTGTTTTTT. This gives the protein CASSLGLALNTGELFF. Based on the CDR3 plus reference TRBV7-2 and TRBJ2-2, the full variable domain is GAGVSQSPSNKVTEKGKDVELRCDPISGHTALYWYRQSLGQGLEFLIYFQGNSAPDKSGLPSDRFSAERTGGSVSTLTIQRTQQEDSAVYLCASSLGLALNTGELFFGEGSRLTVL.

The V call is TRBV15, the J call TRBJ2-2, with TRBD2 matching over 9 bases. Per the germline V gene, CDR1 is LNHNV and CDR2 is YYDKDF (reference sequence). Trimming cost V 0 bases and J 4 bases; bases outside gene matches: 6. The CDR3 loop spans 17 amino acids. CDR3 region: CATSRDELAGSTGELFF. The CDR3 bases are TGTGCCACCAGCAGAGATGAGCTAGCGGGATCCACCGGGGAGCTGTTTTTT.

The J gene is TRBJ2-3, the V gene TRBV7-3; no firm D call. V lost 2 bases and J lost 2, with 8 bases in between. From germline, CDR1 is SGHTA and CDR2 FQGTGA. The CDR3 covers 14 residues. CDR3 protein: CASSLSVLTDTQYF. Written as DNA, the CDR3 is TGTGCCAGCAGCTTATCGGTTCTCACAGATACGCAGTATTTT.

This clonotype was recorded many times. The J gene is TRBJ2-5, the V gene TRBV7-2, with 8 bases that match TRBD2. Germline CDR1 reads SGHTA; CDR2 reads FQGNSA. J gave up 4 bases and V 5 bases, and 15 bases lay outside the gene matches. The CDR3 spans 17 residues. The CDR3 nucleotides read TGTGCCAGCAGCCGAGGGGGGGGGCGGGAGGCCCTAGAGACCCAGTACTTC. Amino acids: CASSRGGGREALETQYF. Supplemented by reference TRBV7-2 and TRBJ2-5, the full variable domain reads GAGVSQSPSNKVTEKGKDVELRCDPISGHTALYWYRQSLGQGLEFLIYFQGNSAPDKSGLPSDRFSAERTGGSVSTLTIQRTQQEDSAVYLCASSRGGGREALETQYFGPGTRLLVL.

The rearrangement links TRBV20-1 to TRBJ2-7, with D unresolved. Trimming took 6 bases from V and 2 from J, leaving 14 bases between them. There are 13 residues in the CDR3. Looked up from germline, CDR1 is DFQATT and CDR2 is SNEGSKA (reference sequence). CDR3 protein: CSAPSDRAYEQYF. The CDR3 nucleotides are TGCAGTGCCCCCTCGGATCGAGCCTACGAGCAGTACTTC.

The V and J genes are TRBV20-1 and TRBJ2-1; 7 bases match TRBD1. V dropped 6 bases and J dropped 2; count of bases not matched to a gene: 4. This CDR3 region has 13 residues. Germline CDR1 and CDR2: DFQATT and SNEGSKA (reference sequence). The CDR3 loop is CSANRGPYNEQFF. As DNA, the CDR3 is TGCAGTGCGAACAGGGGTCCCTACAATGAGCAGTTCTTC.

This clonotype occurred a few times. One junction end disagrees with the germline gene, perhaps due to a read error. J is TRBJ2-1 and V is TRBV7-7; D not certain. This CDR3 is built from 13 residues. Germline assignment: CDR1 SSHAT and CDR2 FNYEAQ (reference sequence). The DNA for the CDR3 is TGTGCTAGCAGCTTAAAGGAATACAATGAGCAGTTCTTC. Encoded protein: CASSLKEYNEQFF.

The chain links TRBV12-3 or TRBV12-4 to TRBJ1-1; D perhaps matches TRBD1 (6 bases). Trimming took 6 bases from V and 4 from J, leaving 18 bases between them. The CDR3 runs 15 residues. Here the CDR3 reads CASRPTGMSGTEAFF. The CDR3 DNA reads TGTGCCAGCAGACCCACAGGGATGTCAGGCACTGAAGCTTTCTTT.

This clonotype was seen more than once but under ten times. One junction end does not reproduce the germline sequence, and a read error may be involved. CDR3 in DNA: TGTGCCAGCAGTTACTTATATGGAGCCCTCGATTTT. Translation gives CASSYLYGALDF. The rearrangement joins TRBV6-5 to TRBJ2-3, with D uncertain. The CDR3 spans 12 residues. CDR1 and CDR2 (germline): MNHEY, SVGAGI.